The present T cell receptor (beta chain) was sequenced within a study of blood T cell repertoires in COVID-19. Study information: The samples span acute and convalescent COVID-19 from the United States, Italy and Spain. T cells, B-cell-depleted T cells, or PBMCs provided the cDNA or gDNA that served as material.

Profiling relied on immunoSEQ multiplex PCR, and the TCRdb table lists in-frame clones only, not all of them. Of 20,000 to 25,000 clones in the sample, about 90% are singletons; the top ten hold less than 3%. The CDR3 totals 13 residues. CDR1 and CDR2 (germline): KGHSH, LQKENI. Losses at the gene ends were 4 bases for V and 10 bases for J; bases not matched to a gene: 9. The chain joins TRBV18 to TRBJ1-1; 7 bases are a match to TRBD1. The material sequenced was peripheral blood. The clonotype was recovered from a man aged 70-80 years with acute or convalescent COVID-19. The CDR3 DNA is TGTGCCAGCTCACAAGGGACAGACTTTGGAGCTTTCTTT. Amino acid sequence: CASSQGTDFGAFF.